This is a list of T cell receptor beta chains from one sample in a study of tumor-infiltrating lymphocytes in primary liver carcinoma. TCRdb reprocessed the multiplex PCR reads via MiXCR and lists one record per CDR3 protein. The sample holds approximately 320,000 distinct CDR3 sequences, around 50% seen once. The sample consisted of peripheral blood. These receptors came from a woman aged 25 to 39 with primary liver carcinoma and hepatitis B virus infection. Each CDR3 is given with its conserved first and last residue. The order of the fields is V gene, J gene, CDR3 protein.

V gene: TRBV5-5; J gene: TRBJ2-1; CDR3 protein: CASSLFSDTALEQFF
V gene: TRBV5-6; J gene: TRBJ2-7; CDR3 protein: CASSLTTRSEQYF
V gene: TRBV12-3/TRBV12-4; J gene: TRBJ2-3; CDR3 protein: CASSKGLAGGGDTQYF
V gene: TRBV7-8; J gene: TRBJ2-3; CDR3 protein: CASSQKIGSSTDTHYF
V gene: TRBV6-6; J gene: TRBJ2-2; CDR3 protein: CVSSYGQGHTGELFF
V gene: TRBV11-2; J gene: TRBJ2-1; CDR3 protein: CASIPYGGGYNEQFF
V gene: TRBV11-3; J gene: TRBJ2-1; CDR3 protein: CASSDREDYNEQFF
V gene: TRBV7-9; J gene: TRBJ2-1; CDR3 protein: CGSSPWAGTGGSEQFF
V gene: TRBV6-2/TRBV6-3; J gene: TRBJ2-1; CDR3 protein: CASSYSLLGRTGNEQFF
V gene: TRBV7-9; J gene: TRBJ2-3; CDR3 protein: CASSIRTATTDTRYF
V gene: TRBV4-1; J gene: TRBJ2-7; CDR3 protein: CASSQGVAAYEQYF
V gene: TRBV5-1; J gene: TRBJ2-7; CDR3 protein: CASSFVREEGREQYF
V gene: TRBV5-1; J gene: TRBJ1-5; CDR3 protein: CASSADGQANQPQHF
V gene: TRBV4-1; J gene: TRBJ2-7; CDR3 protein: CASSQDKQGSYEQYF
V gene: TRBV7-8; J gene: TRBJ2-4; CDR3 protein: CASNPQGNIQYF
V gene: TRBV30; J gene: TRBJ2-3; CDR3 protein: CASAGIGDTRYF
V gene: TRBV19; J gene: TRBJ2-2; CDR3 protein: CASTNVDRNTGELFF
V gene: TRBV29-1; J gene: TRBJ1-2; CDR3 protein: CSVEDQGKVGYTF
V gene: TRBV29-1; J gene: TRBJ2-5; CDR3 protein: CSVRGLAGGTETQYF
V gene: TRBV12-5; J gene: TRBJ2-4; CDR3 protein: CASGLGQGPAKNIQYF
V gene: TRBV6-5; J gene: TRBJ2-4; CDR3 protein: CASSYLGRSKNIQYF
V gene: TRBV11-3; J gene: TRBJ2-5; CDR3 protein: CASNRSSGAGETQYF
V gene: TRBV12-3/TRBV12-4; J gene: TRBJ2-2; CDR3 protein: CASSRTQLGGELFF
V gene: TRBV16; J gene: TRBJ1-1; CDR3 protein: CASSQGGFEAFF
V gene: TRBV6-6; J gene: TRBJ2-5; CDR3 protein: CASSRGRGGETQYF
V gene: TRBV24-1; J gene: TRBJ2-7; CDR3 protein: CATSDLLDTHSYELYF
V gene: TRBV7-9; J gene: TRBJ2-7; CDR3 protein: CASSLAASADEQYF
V gene: TRBV11-2; J gene: TRBJ2-7; CDR3 protein: CASSLDTQGRCEQYF
V gene: TRBV4-2; J gene: TRBJ2-7; CDR3 protein: CASSQDRGGSFEQYF
V gene: TRBV5-4; J gene: TRBJ2-5; CDR3 protein: CASSLGGARGVEETQYF
V gene: TRBV30; J gene: TRBJ1-2; CDR3 protein: CAWFSGAVYGYTF
V gene: TRBV5-6; J gene: TRBJ2-7; CDR3 protein: CASSLAAGLHYEQYF
V gene: TRBV6-5; J gene: TRBJ2-7; CDR3 protein: CASSYRPAVAYEQYF
V gene: TRBV12-5; J gene: TRBJ2-1; CDR3 protein: CASGLPPGEILNEQFF
V gene: TRBV4-3; J gene: TRBJ2-6; CDR3 protein: CASSQTGNGEVNVLTF
V gene: TRBV6-5; J gene: TRBJ2-3; CDR3 protein: CASSKQGSDTDTQYF
V gene: TRBV12-3/TRBV12-4; J gene: TRBJ1-2; CDR3 protein: CASSLGNYGNTF
V gene: TRBV28; J gene: TRBJ1-5; CDR3 protein: CASSLTQRQPQHF
V gene: TRBV7-2; J gene: TRBJ2-3; CDR3 protein: CASGFAPSTDTQYF
V gene: TRBV12-3/TRBV12-4; J gene: TRBJ1-2; CDR3 protein: CASSLTGTQDGNYGYTF
V gene: TRBV20-1; J gene: TRBJ1-5; CDR3 protein: CSASKGQGRRPQHF
V gene: TRBV29-1; J gene: TRBJ2-2; CDR3 protein: CSVRYTGELFF
V gene: TRBV12-5; J gene: TRBJ1-5; CDR3 protein: CASGKQGVSGSNQPQHF
V gene: TRBV29-1; J gene: TRBJ1-5; CDR3 protein: CSVARDRGRQPQHF
V gene: TRBV6-2/TRBV6-3; J gene: TRBJ2-1; CDR3 protein: CASRDLSYNEQFF
V gene: TRBV5-4; J gene: TRBJ2-3; CDR3 protein: CASSLEAGGRTDTQYF